These T cell receptor beta chains were read from a single sample in a study of blood T cell repertoires in COVID-19. Using immunoSEQ multiplex PCR, the repertoire was profiled, and TCRdb retains in-frame clones only, with some absent. The repertoire holds approximately 220,000 clones, with 82% as singletons. The specimen sequenced was peripheral blood. The receptors stem from a woman in her 70s with acute or convalescent COVID-19. The CDR3 runs from the conserved cysteine through the conserved F or W. A D gene is named only where the DNA matches it firmly. Clone size is given for some rows only: seen once, a few or many times, or a class if the clone is expanded.

clone size: NA; V gene: TRBV4-2; J gene: TRBJ1-3; D gene: TRBD1; CDR3 DNA: TGTGCCAGCGGGACAGGGGGAAACACCATATATTTT; CDR3 protein: CASGTGGNTIYF
clone size: NA; V gene: TRBV18; J gene: TRBJ2-7; D gene: NA; CDR3 DNA: TGTGCCAGCTCACCAACGCACACCTCCTACGAGCAGTACTTC; CDR3 protein: CASSPTHTSYEQYF
clone size: NA; V gene: TRBV10-3; J gene: TRBJ1-1; D gene: NA; CDR3 DNA: TGTGCCATCAGCTCCCCCGGGACATTGAACACTGAAGCTTTCTTT; CDR3 protein: CAISSPGTLNTEAFF
clone size: NA; V gene: TRBV2; J gene: TRBJ1-5; D gene: NA; CDR3 DNA: TGTGCCAGCAGTGAAGCGCTTCGACAGGTCAATCAGCCCCAGCATTTT; CDR3 protein: CASSEALRQVNQPQHF
clone size: NA; V gene: TRBV4-2; J gene: TRBJ2-1; D gene: NA; CDR3 DNA: TGTGCCAGCAGCCAAGATAGCGGAACTTACAATGAGCAGTTCTTC; CDR3 protein: CASSQDSGTYNEQFF
clone size: once; V gene: TRBV6-4; J gene: TRBJ1-3; D gene: TRBD1; CDR3 DNA: TGTGCCAGCAGTGATCTGGAGGGCAGGGGGCTTGGAAACACCATATATTTT; CDR3 protein: CASSDLEGRGLGNTIYF
clone size: NA; V gene: TRBV18; J gene: TRBJ2-3; D gene: TRBD1; CDR3 DNA: TGTGCCAGCTCACTCGGACAGGGCAATACAGATACGCAGTATTTT; CDR3 protein: CASSLGQGNTDTQYF
clone size: NA; V gene: TRBV5-1; J gene: TRBJ1-4; D gene: NA; CDR3 DNA: TGCGCCAGCAGCTTTAAAAGGGGCTCGGCTAATGAAAAACTGTTTTTT; CDR3 protein: CASSFKRGSANEKLFF
clone size: once; V gene: TRBV6-6; J gene: TRBJ1-5; D gene: NA; CDR3 DNA: TGTGCCAGCAGTTACGCCAGGGCGGGGGCTCAGCCCCAGCATTTT; CDR3 protein: CASSYARAGAQPQHF
clone size: NA; V gene: TRBV18; J gene: TRBJ1-5; D gene: TRBD1; CDR3 DNA: TGTGCCAGCTCACCGGGACAGTACAATCAGCCCCAGCATTTT; CDR3 protein: CASSPGQYNQPQHF
clone size: NA; V gene: TRBV29-1; J gene: TRBJ2-7; D gene: NA; CDR3 DNA: TGCAGCGTTGTACGAGGGACCTACGAGCAGTACTTC; CDR3 protein: CSVVRGTYEQYF
clone size: NA; V gene: TRBV7-9; J gene: TRBJ1-2; D gene: TRBD1; CDR3 DNA: TGTGCCAGCAGCTTGGCAGGGGGACTCTATGGCTACACCTTC; CDR3 protein: CASSLAGGLYGYTF
clone size: NA; V gene: TRBV27; J gene: TRBJ1-4; D gene: TRBD1; CDR3 DNA: TGTGCCAGCAGCCTACGGGGACAGGGGGGAAAGAATGAAAAACTGTTTTTT; CDR3 protein: CASSLRGQGGKNEKLFF
clone size: once; V gene: TRBV6-5; J gene: TRBJ2-2; D gene: NA; CDR3 DNA: TGTGCCAGCAGCCTCGGGACACAGAACACCGGGGAGCTGTTTTTT; CDR3 protein: CASSLGTQNTGELFF
clone size: NA; V gene: TRBV29-1; J gene: TRBJ1-1; D gene: NA; CDR3 DNA: TGCAGCGTTGAAGCAGGGGCCAGCACTGAAGCTTTCTTT; CDR3 protein: CSVEAGASTEAFF
clone size: NA; V gene: TRBV7-2; J gene: TRBJ2-7; D gene: TRBD1; CDR3 DNA: TGTGCCAGCAGCTTCGACAGGGGAGCCTACGAGCAGTACTTC; CDR3 protein: CASSFDRGAYEQYF
clone size: NA; V gene: TRBV19; J gene: TRBJ1-2; D gene: TRBD1; CDR3 DNA: TGTGCCAGTACCGAACGGGACAGGGCTGGCTACACCTTC; CDR3 protein: CASTERDRAGYTF
clone size: NA; V gene: TRBV6-5; J gene: TRBJ2-7; D gene: TRBD1; CDR3 DNA: TGTGCCAGCAGCTCGGGACAGGGCTACGAGCAGTACTTC; CDR3 protein: CASSSGQGYEQYF
clone size: NA; V gene: TRBV7-2; J gene: TRBJ2-7; D gene: TRBD2; CDR3 DNA: TGTGCCAGCAGCTTGTCGGGAGGCCCCTACGAGCAGTACTTC; CDR3 protein: CASSLSGGPYEQYF